This TCR beta chain is drawn from a study of OX40 agonist ivuxolimab in advanced cancers. Study information: Patients received ivuxolimab, an intravenous treatment, every 2 weeks at 0.01 to 10 mg/kg. Participants averaged roughly 57 years of age (range about 23 to 80) and were 75% to 90% male. Patients achieving partial responses numbered three: one hepatocellular carcinoma case and two cutaneous melanoma cases.

Whole-study results and caveats: Clonal expansion by week 6 occurred in CD4+ and CD8+ blood T cells (at 0.1 to 3.0 mg/kg).

This clone was observed a handful of times. Its antigen is undetermined. Distinct nucleotide sequences in the sample also encode this CDR3. Trimming took 2 bases from V and 1 from J, leaving 5 bases between them. CDR3 size: 14 residues. The germline V gene has CDR1 MDHEN and CDR2 SYDVKM. Clones were sequenced by immunoSEQ multiplex PCR, and TCRdb holds only the in-frame ones, with some missing. Of around 23,000 clones listed, 84% are singletons. The clonotype originates from an adult with an advanced solid tumor such as melanoma, head and neck, liver or kidney cancer. The chain carries TRBV28 and TRBJ2-2, with unresolved D. Specimen: CD4+ or CD8+ T cells sorted from blood, collected in a trial of the OX40 agonist ivuxolimab. The CDR3 DNA sequence: TGTGCCAGCAGTTTACGGCAGAACACCGGGGAGCTGTTTTTT. Protein product: CASSLRQNTGELFF.